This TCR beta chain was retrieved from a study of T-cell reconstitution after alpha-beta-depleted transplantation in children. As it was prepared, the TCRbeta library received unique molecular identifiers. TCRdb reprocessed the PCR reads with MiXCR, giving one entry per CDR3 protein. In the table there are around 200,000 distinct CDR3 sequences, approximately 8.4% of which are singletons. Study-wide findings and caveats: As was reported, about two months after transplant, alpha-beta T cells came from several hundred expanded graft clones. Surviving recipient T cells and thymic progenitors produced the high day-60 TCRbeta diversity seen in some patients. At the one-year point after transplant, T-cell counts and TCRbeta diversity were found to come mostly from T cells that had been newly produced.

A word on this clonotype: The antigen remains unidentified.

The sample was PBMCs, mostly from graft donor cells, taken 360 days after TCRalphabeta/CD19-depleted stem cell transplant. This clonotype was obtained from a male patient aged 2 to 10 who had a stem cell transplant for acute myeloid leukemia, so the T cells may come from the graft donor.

The DNA of the CDR3 is TGTGCCAGCAGCTCGGGACAGGGTCTTCTAGAGCAGTTCTTC. This codes for CASSSGQGLLEQFF. The chain links TRBV5-5 to TRBJ2-1, with 9 bases that match TRBD1. The CDR3 is made up of 14 amino acids. J lost 10 bases, V lost 3 bases, and 8 bases had no gene match. Per germline, CDR1 SGHKS and CDR2 YYEKEE (reference sequence).